This T cell receptor beta chain was sequenced for a study of cytomegalovirus exposure and HLA in healthy donors. Study background: Earlier, approximately 180 million T cells were analyzed, and 90 million to 140 million unique TCR beta sequences were found among them. Ancestry clustering placed 81% of over 300 genotyped donors in the Caucasian-associated cluster.

The CDR3 loop spans 16 amino acids. Unmatched junction bases numbered 17, after V lost 9 bases and J lost 6 bases. Germline V lookup: CDR1 WNHNN, CDR2 SYGVQD (reference sequence). This clone appeared a few times. Antigen unknown. Despite likely unrecorded immune exposures, the donors were nominally healthy at the time of sampling. General study points: In vitro confirmation showed three CMV-associated chains to be CMV antigen specific.

Primers included in the PCR were 60 Vbeta and 13 Jbeta primers. Some clones are missing from TCRdb's copy, which holds only in-frame ones; the method was immunoSEQ multiplex PCR. The sample consists of roughly 150,000 clones, around 73% of them appearing once. The sample taken for sequencing was PBMCs. This TCR was recovered from a male donor in good health and CMV-seronegative. J is TRBJ2-4 and V is TRBV10-1; 7 bases fit TRBD1. Here the CDR3 reads CARDTLRGRWINIQYF. DNA for the CDR3: TGCGCCAGGGATACTTTGAGGGGGCGATGGATAAACATTCAGTACTTC.